Presented here are 19 T cell receptor beta chains from one specimen sequenced in a study of T-cell reconstitution after alpha-beta-depleted transplantation in children. Using unique molecular identifiers, the investigators prepared the TCRbeta library. TCRdb re-analysed the PCR reads in MiXCR, keeping a single row per CDR3 protein. The repertoire includes 480,000 or so distinct CDR3 sequences, about 10% of them detected once, and approximately 2% sits in the top ten. The sample consisted of PBMCs, taken before TCRalphabeta/CD19-depleted stem cell transplant. The receptors here all came from a child aged 2-15 years with inherited bone marrow failure, due to receive a stem cell transplant.

The chain joins TRBV24-1 to TRBJ2-1, with D possibly matching TRBD1 (5 bases). The V and J ends lost 0 bases and 10 bases respectively, with 15 bases between them. The CDR3 is made up of 15 amino acids. Per the germline V gene, CDR1 is KGHDR and CDR2 is SFDVKD. The CDR3 sequence is CATSDLQSVQAEQFF. CDR3 bases: TGTGCCACCAGTGATTTGCAAAGTGTACAGGCGGAGCAGTTCTTC.

This clonotype came up a few times. This rearrangement joins TRBV4-2 to TRBJ2-5; D gene unclear. CDR1 and CDR2 (germline): LGHNA, YNFKEQ. The CDR3 totals 14 residues. V lost 0 bases, J lost 10 bases, and 15 bases lay in between. The DNA of the CDR3 is TGTGCCAGCAGCCAAGATGGCGGTGTTGAGGTCCAGTACTTC. Translation gives CASSQDGGVEVQYF.

This clonotype was counted ten times or more. As DNA, the CDR3 is TGTGCCAGCAGCTTTAGCTTAGGGGATGAGCAGTTCTTC. Translated, it gives CASSFSLGDEQFF. V and J are TRBV7-9 and TRBJ2-1, with a tentative D call TRBD1 (5 bases). The V gene lost 3 bases and the J gene lost 8 bases, with 11 bases spanning the gap. Germline V lookup: CDR1 SEHNR, CDR2 FQNEAQ (reference sequence). CDR3 size: 13 residues.

In its sample, this clonotype was seen many times. The chain links TRBV4-2 to TRBJ2-1, with 9 bases matching TRBD2. V trimming: 0 bases; J trimming: 7 bases; junction bases outside the gene matches: 7. Germline loops: CDR1 LGHNA, CDR2 YNFKEQ. The CDR3 has 16 amino acids. As DNA, the CDR3 is TGTGCCAGCAGCCAAGATGGAGCGGGAGGCTTGAATGAGCAGTTCTTC. This translates into CASSQDGAGGLNEQFF.

This clonotype was seen ten or more times. The genes are TRBV7-9 and TRBJ2-7, with 7 nucleotides matching TRBD2. The CDR3 runs to 16 residues. Trimming removed 4 bases from V and 2 bases from J; junction bases left unmatched: 11. The germline V gene has CDR1 SEHNR and CDR2 FQNEAQ (reference sequence). Here the CDR3 reads CASSSSETSLTYEQYF. DNA for the CDR3: TGTGCCAGCAGCTCGTCCGAGACTAGCTTGACCTACGAGCAGTACTTC.

The V gene is TRBV6-2 or TRBV6-3, the J gene TRBJ2-4, with D unclear. Germline V gene sequence: CDR1 MNHEY, CDR2 SVGEGT. V was clipped by 5 bases and J by 0 bases, with 17 bases between them. The CDR3 loop spans 17 amino acids. The CDR3 DNA follows: TGTGCCAGCAGTGAGGCCCCGTGGCTGCTAGCCAAAAACATTCAGTACTTC. Translation gives CASSEAPWLLAKNIQYF.

With respect to this clonotype: A much bigger clone sits one base away, suggesting this may be a read error. J is TRBJ2-1 and V is TRBV28, with 8 bases lining up with TRBD2. Germline V gene data show CDR1 as MDHEN and CDR2 as SYDVKM. This CDR3 is built from 18 residues. CDR3 sequence (DNA): TGTGCCAGCACTCGACTGGGGCTAGCGGGCGGGTCCTACAATGAGCAGGTCTTC. It specifies CASTRLGLAGGSYNEQVF.

This clonotype was detected many times. CDR3 in amino acids: CASSVAPEFTDTQYF. DNA of the CDR3: TGTGCCAGCAGCGTAGCGCCGGAATTTACAGATACGCAGTATTTT. V is TRBV9 and J is TRBJ2-3, with D uncertain. V was clipped by 0 bases and J by 3 bases, with 11 bases between them. Germline V lookup: CDR1 SGDLS, CDR2 YYNGEE. The CDR3 is made up of 15 amino acids.

This clonotype has a count of ten or more. V and J are TRBV20-1 and TRBJ2-1; D might be TRBD1 (5 bases). The germline V gene has CDR1 DFQATT and CDR2 SNEGSKA (reference sequence). V lost 5 bases, J lost 2 bases, and 16 bases lay in between. The CDR3 has 15 residues. CDR3 loop: CSAQRQTFPYNEQFF. The CDR3 coding sequence is TGCAGTGCTCAAAGACAGACTTTCCCCTACAATGAGCAGTTCTTC.

This clonotype was seen many times. The rearrangement joins TRBV27 to TRBJ2-7, with 9 bases identical to TRBD1. V trimming: 6 bases; J trimming: 7 bases; junction bases outside the gene matches: 16. Germline V gives CDR1 MNHEY, CDR2 SMNVEV (reference sequence). This CDR3 is built from 16 residues. The CDR3 loop is CASRKGMDRGAGEQYF. CDR3 bases: TGTGCCAGCAGGAAGGGGATGGACAGGGGAGCGGGAGAGCAGTACTTC.

This clonotype was recorded at least ten times. The gene calls are TRBV24-1 and TRBJ2-1; TRBD2 matches 13 bases. Unmatched junction bases numbered 4, after V lost 5 bases and J lost 1 base. Germline CDR1 and CDR2: KGHDR and SFDVKD. The CDR3 has 17 residues. This chain's CDR3 is CATSATSGRASYNEQFF. DNA of the CDR3: TGTGCCACCAGTGCCACTAGCGGGAGGGCATCCTACAATGAGCAGTTCTTC.

This clonotype was seen ten or more times. The V call is TRBV6-5, the J call TRBJ2-1; 8 bases align to TRBD2. V shed 6 bases, J shed 15 bases, and the junction held 13 bases outside the gene matches. Germline V lookup: CDR1 MNHEY, CDR2 SVGAGI. This CDR3 has 13 residues. CDR3 amino acids: CASSKSGRGEVFF. Here the CDR3 DNA reads TGTGCCAGCAGCAAAAGCGGGAGAGGAGAGGTGTTCTTC.

V gene TRBV20-1 combines with J gene TRBJ2-3, with TRBD1 matching over 8 bases. Germline CDR1 is DFQATT and CDR2 is SNEGSKA (reference sequence). This CDR3 spans 14 amino acids. V shed 4 bases, J shed 2 bases, and the junction held 5 bases outside the gene matches. CDR3 region: CSAKQTGATDTQYF. The CDR3 DNA reads as TGCAGTGCTAAACAGACAGGGGCCACAGATACGCAGTATTTT.

To note about this clonotype: A read error is possible here, since a much larger clone lies one base away. The genes are TRBV12-3 or TRBV12-4 and TRBJ2-7; unclear D gene. This CDR3 spans 14 amino acids. V shed 9 bases and J shed 2 bases, with 17 bases lying between them. The CDR3 sequence is CASTLSVRTYEQYF. The DNA of the CDR3 is TGTGCCAGTACACTCTCTGTAAGGACCTACGAGCAGTACTTC.

The table lists this clonotype with many counts. The V and J genes are TRBV20-1 and TRBJ2-7; the D gene is possibly TRBD1 (5 bases). There are 13 residues in the CDR3. Trimming cost V 6 bases and J 3 bases, with 15 bases left between them. The germline CDR1 and CDR2 sequences are DFQATT and SNEGSKA (reference sequence). CDR3 amino acids: CSAGRQIFYEQYF. CDR3 DNA: TGCAGTGCGGGGCGACAGATTTTCTACGAGCAGTACTTC.

This clonotype was seen ten or more times. The chain couples TRBV4-3 to TRBJ1-4, with D possibly matching TRBD1 (5 bases). CDR3 size: 16 residues. Germline assignment: CDR1 LGHNA and CDR2 YSLEER. V shed 0 bases and J shed 2 bases, with 10 bases lying between them. The CDR3 here is CASSQDEGATNEKLFF. For the CDR3, the DNA is TGCGCCAGCAGCCAAGACGAAGGGGCGACTAATGAAAAACTGTTTTTT.

The table lists this clonotype with a few counts. CDR3 residues: CASSPGQGGYGYTF. The CDR3 DNA reads TGCGCCAGCAGCCCTGGACAGGGTGGGTATGGCTACACCTTC. The chain couples TRBV4-3 to TRBJ1-2; 8 bases align to TRBD1. The V and J ends lost 4 bases and 5 bases, in that order; junction bases with no gene match: 6. CDR1 LGHNA and CDR2 YSLEER come from the germline V gene. This CDR3 is built from 14 residues.

There are many counts of this clonotype. The V call is TRBV12-3 or TRBV12-4, the J call TRBJ1-5; the match to TRBD1 covers 9 bases. Trimming took 7 bases from V and 6 from J; bases not matched to a gene: 7. The length of the CDR3 is 14 residues. This chain's CDR3 is CASTTGGYSQPQHF. The CDR3, as DNA: TGTGCCAGCACTACAGGGGGCTATAGTCAGCCCCAGCATTTT.

This rearrangement joins TRBV11-2 to TRBJ2-3; a possible D gene is TRBD1 (6 bases). V dropped 5 bases and J dropped 1 base, with 16 bases sitting between them. This CDR3 is 16 amino acids long. Germline CDR1 SGHAT, CDR2 FQNNGV. This CDR3 is CASSLTMAGGTDTQYF. CDR3 bases: TGTGCCAGCAGCCTGACTATGGCAGGGGGCACAGATACGCAGTATTTT.